The sequence of this TCR beta chain was determined in a study of glioma-infiltrating T cells. The iRepertoire nested amplicon-rescue multiplex PCR amplified TCR alpha and beta CDR3s from RNA. Input was roughly 95-400 ng of tissue mRNA or PBMC total RNA. TCRdb recomputed calls from the multiplex PCR reads with MiXCR, one row per CDR3 protein. The sample has about 200,000 distinct CDR3 sequences, about 32% seen once; the top ten hold around 20%. This clonotype was observed many times. The antigen is undetermined. Germline values: CDR1 LGHDT, CDR2 YNNKEL (reference sequence). The CDR3 is 15 residues long. With 6 bases clipped from V and 5 bases from J, the junction kept 12 bases outside the gene matches. Broader study findings: Very few CDR3 sequences were shared between tissue and blood. Above-expected tissue-blood divergence occurred in all gliomas, most in low-grade ones.

The clonotype originates from a human donor with low-grade glioma or glioblastoma, undergoing nonglioma brain surgery, or in good health (not recorded which). The sample was glioma tissue, nonneoplastic brain tissue, or PBMCs (not recorded which). V is TRBV3-1 and J is TRBJ1-2; TRBD1 aligns across 7 bases. The CDR3 DNA sequence: TGTGCCAGCAGTCCCCATAAAGACAGGGATTATGGCTACACCTTC. Its protein product is CASSPHKDRDYGYTF. Full variable domain (remainder filled in from reference TRBV3-1 and TRBJ1-2): DTAVSQTPKYLVTQMGNDKSIKCEQNLGHDTMYWYKQDSKKFLKIMFSYNNKELIINETVPNRFSPKSPDKAHLNLHINSLELGDSAVYFCASSPHKDRDYGYTFGSGTRLTVV.